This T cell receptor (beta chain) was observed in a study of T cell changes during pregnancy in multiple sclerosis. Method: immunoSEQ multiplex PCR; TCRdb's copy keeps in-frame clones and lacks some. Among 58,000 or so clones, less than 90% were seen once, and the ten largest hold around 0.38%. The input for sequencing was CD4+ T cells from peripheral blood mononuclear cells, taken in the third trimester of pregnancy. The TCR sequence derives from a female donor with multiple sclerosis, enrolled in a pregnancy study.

For the CDR3, the DNA is TGTGCCAGCAGTGACCCTGGACAGGGAAGCGGTGGCTACACCTTC. Protein sequence: CASSDPGQGSGGYTF. The rearrangement joins TRBV6-1 to TRBJ1-2, with TRBD1 matching over 8 bases. Germline-derived CDR1 and CDR2 are MNHNS and SASEGT. The ends lost 3 bases at V and 7 bases at J; junction bases unmatched: 10. The CDR3 length is 15 residues.